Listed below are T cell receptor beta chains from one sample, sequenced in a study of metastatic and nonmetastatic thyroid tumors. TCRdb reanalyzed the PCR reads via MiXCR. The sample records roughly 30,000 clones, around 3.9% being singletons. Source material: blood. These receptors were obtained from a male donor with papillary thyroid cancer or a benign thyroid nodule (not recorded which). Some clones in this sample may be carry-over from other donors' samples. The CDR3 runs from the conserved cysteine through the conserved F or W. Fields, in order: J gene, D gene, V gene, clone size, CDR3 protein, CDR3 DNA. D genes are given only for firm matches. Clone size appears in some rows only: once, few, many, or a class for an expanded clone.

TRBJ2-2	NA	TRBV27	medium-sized	CASSLLGTRGAGELFF	TGTGCCAGCAGTTTATTGGGCACTAGAGGTGCCGGGGAGCTGTTTTTT
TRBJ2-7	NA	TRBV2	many	CASSELRAYEQYF	TGTGCCAGCAGTGAACTACGGGCCTACGAGCAGTACTTC
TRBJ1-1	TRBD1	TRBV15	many	CATSRAGGDTEAFF	TGTGCCACCAGCAGAGCAGGGGGTGACACTGAAGCTTTCTTT
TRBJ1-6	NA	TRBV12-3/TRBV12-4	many	CASKVGWGSPLHF	TGTGCCAGCAAAGTGGGGTGGGGTTCACCCCTCCACTTT
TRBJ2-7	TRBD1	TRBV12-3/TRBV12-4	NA	CASKPGQGGYEQYF	TGTGCCAGCAAGCCGGGACAGGGGGGGTACGAGCAGTACTTC
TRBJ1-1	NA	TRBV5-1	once	CASSLKDGKNAEAFF	TGCGCCAGCAGCTTGAAAGACGGTAAGAACGCTGAAGCTTTCTTT
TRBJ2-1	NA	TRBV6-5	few	CASSYFQAGSSYNEQFF	TGTGCCAGCAGTTACTTCCAGGCAGGGAGCTCCTACAATGAGCAGTTCTTC
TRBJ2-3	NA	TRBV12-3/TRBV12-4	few	CASSLWSEPGTDTQYF	TGTGCCAGCAGTTTGTGGTCGGAACCGGGCACAGATACGCAGTATTTT
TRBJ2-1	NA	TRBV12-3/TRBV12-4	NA	CASSPRTGNEQFF	TGTGCCAGCAGTCCAAGGACTGGCAATGAGCAGTTCTTC
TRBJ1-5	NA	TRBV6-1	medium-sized	CASSYDGAHQPQHF	TGTGCCAGCAGTTATGACGGGGCCCATCAGCCCCAGCATTTT
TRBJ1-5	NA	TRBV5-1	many	CASSFGEGNQPQHF	TGCGCCAGCAGCTTTGGGGAGGGGAATCAGCCCCAGCATTTT
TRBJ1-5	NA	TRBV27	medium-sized	CASSVGGTQPQHF	TGTGCCAGCAGCGTAGGGGGGACTCAGCCCCAGCATTTT
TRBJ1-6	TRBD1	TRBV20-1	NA	CSARGGGQGDVSPLHF	TGCAGTGCTAGAGGCGGGGGACAGGGGGATGTTTCACCCCTCCACTTT
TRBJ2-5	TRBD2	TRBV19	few	CASSMGGRETQYF	TGTGCCAGTAGTATGGGCGGGAGAGAGACCCAGTACTTC
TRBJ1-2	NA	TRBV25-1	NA	CASSPPGTGVGYTF	TGTGCCAGCAGTCCCCCGGGGACTGGGGTTGGCTACACCTTC
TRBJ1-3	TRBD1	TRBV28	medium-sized	CASSRGQAPGNTIYF	TGTGCCAGCAGTCGGGGACAGGCGCCTGGAAACACCATATATTTT
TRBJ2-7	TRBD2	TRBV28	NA	CASSLTGGGHEQYF	TGTGCCAGCAGTTTAACGGGAGGGGGACACGAGCAGTACTTC
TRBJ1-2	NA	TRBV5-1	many	CASSGDPGRANYGYTF	TGCGCCAGCAGCGGGGACCCAGGGAGAGCTAACTATGGCTACACCTTC
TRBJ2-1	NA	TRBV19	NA	CASSTGTRGMYNEQFF	TGTGCCAGTAGTACCGGTACAAGGGGTATGTACAATGAGCAGTTCTTC
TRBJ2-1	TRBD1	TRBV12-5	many	CASGLRQGADNEQFF	TGTGCTAGTGGTTTGAGGCAGGGGGCGGACAATGAGCAGTTCTTC
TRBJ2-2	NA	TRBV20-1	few	CSARGPVNTGELFF	TGCAGTGCTAGGGGTCCAGTGAACACCGGGGAGCTGTTTTTT
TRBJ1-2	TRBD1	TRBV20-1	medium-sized	CSARTGAFLYGYTF	TGCAGTGCTAGGACAGGGGCATTTCTCTATGGCTACACCTTC
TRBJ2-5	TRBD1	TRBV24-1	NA	CATSEVDRVGAETQYF	TGTGCCACCAGTGAAGTGGACAGGGTGGGAGCGGAGACCCAGTACTTC
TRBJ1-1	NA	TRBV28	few	CASSPRAENTEAFF	TGTGCCAGCAGTCCCAGGGCGGAGAACACTGAAGCTTTCTTT
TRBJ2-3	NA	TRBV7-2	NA	CASSLTGHKDTQYF	TGTGCCAGCAGCTTAACGGGCCACAAAGATACGCAGTATTTT
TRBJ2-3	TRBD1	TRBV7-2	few	CASSLVGQGSTDTQYF	TGTGCCAGCAGCTTAGTAGGACAGGGGAGCACAGATACGCAGTATTTT
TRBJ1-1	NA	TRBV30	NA	CAWRERGQTNTEAFF	TGTGCCTGGAGGGAACGAGGGCAGACGAACACTGAAGCTTTCTTT
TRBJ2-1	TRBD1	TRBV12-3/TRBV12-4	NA	CASSRRRTGYVDEQFF	TGTGCCAGCAGTAGGCGCCGGACAGGGTATGTCGATGAGCAGTTCTTC
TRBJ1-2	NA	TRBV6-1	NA	CASSKSGTRVYTF	TGTGCCAGCAGTAAATCCGGGACGAGGGTCTACACCTTC
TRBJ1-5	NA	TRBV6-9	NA	CASKRENQPQHF	TGTGCCTCCAAGAGAGAGAATCAGCCCCAGCATTTT
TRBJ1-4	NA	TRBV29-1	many	CSAGSINEKLFF	TGCAGCGCTGGATCTATTAATGAAAAACTGTTTTTT
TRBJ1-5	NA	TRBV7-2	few	CASSLFRDQPQNF	TGTGCCAGCAGCTTATTCCGGGATCAGCCCCAGAATTTT
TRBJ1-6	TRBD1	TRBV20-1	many	CSAGGQGDVSPLHF	TGCAGTGCTGGGGGACAGGGGGATGTTTCACCCCTCCACTTT
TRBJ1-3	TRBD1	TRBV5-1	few	CASSLQGGGNTIYF	TGCGCCAGCAGCTTACAGGGGGGCGGAAACACCATATATTTT
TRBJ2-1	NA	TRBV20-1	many	CSYWGGGADEQFF	TGCAGTTATTGGGGAGGGGGAGCGGATGAGCAGTTCTTC
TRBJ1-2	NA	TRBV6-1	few	CASNLASGYTF	TGTGCCAGCAACCTGGCTAGTGGCTACACCTTC